This T cell receptor beta chain comes out of a study of early T cells in non-severe SARS-CoV-2 infection listed by TCRdb under 2021. Describing the broader study: TCR sequencing used bulk RNA from unsorted whole blood, so alpha and beta chains could not be paired. Study-wide conclusions, independent of this receptor: Matching against VDJdb was skewed toward anti-spike CD8 responses, likely underestimated virus-specific expansions, and missed private and CD4 specificities.

V is cut by 4 bases and J by 2 bases, and the space between the germline ends is 16 bases. Spanning cysteine to phenylalanine, the CDR3 consists of 15 amino acids. CDR3 DNA only is kept here, 45 bases in frame from base 1. From the germline V gene, CDR1 is SGHRS and CDR2 is YFSETQ. Libraries came from 5' RACE. Reads for this sample came from a NextSeq 500. The TCR library protocol attached unique molecular identifiers to individual cDNA molecules to correct for sequencing error and PCR bias. Sequencing covered both TCR alpha and beta chains, and within each sample the abundances of alpha and beta sequences were tightly co-correlated. Under the source paper's analysis protocol: Decombinator V4 was used to annotate TCR sequences for V gene, J gene and CDR3. Expanded TCRs were defined as changing significantly between any two time points under a Poisson model with p below 0.0001. TCR abundances were normalised to the total number of TCRs sequenced per sample and were expressed as counts per million. TRAV1-2 paired with TRAJ12, TRAJ20 or TRAJ33 defined MAIT TCRs, while TRAV10 paired with TRAJ18 defined iNKT TCRs. VDJdb, accessed 1 November 2021, was searched for CMV, EBV and SARS-CoV-2 annotated TCRs, excluding TCRs annotated for multiple antigens. Clones were called with MiXCR by TCRdb after fastp trimmed the public reads at Q25, and only in-frame beta chains were retained. Here each entry gathers all rows of one CDR3 protein and keeps the most common genes and DNA. The V and J calls here are based on TCRdb, not the publication. Within this sample are more than 95,000 distinct CDR3 sequences, with around 17% of them counted one time only. Of the sample, around 1.3% falls within the top ten clones.

The study was a case-control design nested within a healthcare worker cohort in London, UK, with weekly nasopharyngeal swab PCR tests and blood sampling. Healthcare workers were enrolled in the week of the UK lockdown, from 23 to 31 March 2020, and were followed every week for up to roughly 16 weeks. The table lists this clonotype with many counts. What this receptor recognizes is not known. No base qualities exist here, and no much larger clone lies one base off it. The clonotype originates from an adult who was a healthcare worker with PCR-confirmed SARS-CoV-2 infection or an uninfected control (not recorded which). Sequencing input: whole blood. The receptor chain draws on TRBV5-1 and TRBJ2-7; TRBD1 is possibly the D segment (7 matching bases). The CDR3 region has the sequence CASSTAGQPAYEQYF. The DNA sequence reads TGCGCCAGCAGCACTGCGGGACAGCCGGCCTACGAGCAGTACTTC. Reference TRBV5-1 and TRBJ2-7 genes cover what lies past the CDR3, so the full variable domain is KAGVTQTPRYLIKTRGQQVTLSCSPISGHRSVSWYQQTPGQGLQFLFEYFSETQRNKGNFPGRFSGRQFSNSRSEMNVSTLELGDSALYLCASSTAGQPAYEQYFGPGTRLTVT.